A selection of T cell receptor beta chains follows, all from one sample in a study of a mutant IDH1 vaccine in newly diagnosed glioma. Sequenced by immunoSEQ multiplex PCR; TCRdb stores in-frame clones only, minus some. The table shows roughly 21,000 clones, with around 82% occurring only once. Here the sequenced sample was PBMCs, taken from a glioma patient treated with radiotherapy, temozolomide or both. The receptors shown here come from a man aged 40-49 years with glioma. Both conserved end residues are part of each CDR3. A D gene is named only where the DNA matches it firmly. Only part of the rows carry a size: once, few, many, or a class if the clone is expanded.

clone_size j_call d_call v_call cdr3_nt cdr3_aa
once TRBJ2-3 NA TRBV29-1 TGCAGCGTGCGATTCACAGATACGCAGTATTTT CSVRFTDTQYF
NA TRBJ2-1 TRBD2 TRBV6-1 TGTGCCAGCAGAGCCACTAGCGGGACTTACAATGAGCAGTTCTTC CASRATSGTYNEQFF
medium-sized TRBJ1-1 NA TRBV19 TGTGCCAGTAGTCCGCAGACCTCGGGCACTGAAGCTTTCTTT CASSPQTSGTEAFF
few TRBJ2-2 NA TRBV21-1 TGTGCCAGCAGCAAACTAGCGGGGAACACCGGGGAGCTGTTTTTT CASSKLAGNTGELFF
NA TRBJ2-5 NA TRBV7-2 TGTGCCAGCAGCTGGACAGCGAGGCAAGAGACCCAGTACTTC CASSWTARQETQYF
few TRBJ1-1 NA TRBV10-1 TGCGCCAGCAGTGAGTCCCGACGGGGCTCTGAAGCTTTCTTT CASSESRRGSEAFF
NA TRBJ1-6 NA TRBV19 TGTGCCAGTAAGAACCGGGACGTCTTTTCACCCCTCCACTTT CASKNRDVFSPLHF
few TRBJ2-1 NA TRBV7-2 TGTGCCAGCAGCTCTGCGGGTTCCTACAATGAGCAGTTCTTC CASSSAGSYNEQFF
few TRBJ1-1 TRBD1 TRBV25-1 TGTGCCACCAGCGGGTGGACAGGGGGAAACACTGAAGCTTTCTTT CATSGWTGGNTEAFF
few TRBJ1-1 NA TRBV30 TGTGCCTGGAGTGTGGTGGGGGTGGAAGCTTTCTTT CAWSVVGVEAFF
once TRBJ1-3 TRBD1 TRBV19 TGTGCCAGTAGGACGGACAGGGTATCTGGAAACACCATATATTTT CASRTDRVSGNTIYF
few TRBJ2-7 NA TRBV6-6 TGTGCCAGCAGTTATTCGGGGCCGCGGGAGCAGTACTTC CASSYSGPREQYF
NA TRBJ2-1 NA TRBV19 TGTGCCAGTAGTAACTATTACAATGAGCAGTTCTTC CASSNYYNEQFF
NA TRBJ2-5 NA TRBV7-9 TGTGCCAGCAGCTTAGTTCCGGGGACCCAGTACTTC CASSLVPGTQYF
NA TRBJ2-7 TRBD2 TRBV6-4 TGTGCCAGCCGATCGACTAGCGGGAGGGCCAATTCGTACGAGCAGTACTTC CASRSTSGRANSYEQYF
NA TRBJ2-1 NA TRBV6-5 TGTGCCAGCAGCGACGGGCCAGCCCCCGCGAATGAGCAGTTCTTC CASSDGPAPANEQFF
NA TRBJ1-1 TRBD1 TRBV6-5 TGTGCCAGCAGTTACTCTCGGACAGGGGACACTGAAGCTTTCTTT CASSYSRTGDTEAFF
NA TRBJ1-5 NA TRBV28 TGTGCCAGCACCTCGGGGGGGTATAGCAATCAGCCCCAGCATTTT CASTSGGYSNQPQHF
NA TRBJ2-7 NA TRBV25-1 TGTGCCAGCAGCCTTAGGGGGGAGGGCCGCTACGAGCAGTACTTC CASSLRGEGRYEQYF
NA TRBJ1-1 NA TRBV5-6 TGTGCCAGCTCCTTTGTGGGGAGAACTGAAGCTTTCTTT CASSFVGRTEAFF
NA TRBJ2-2 NA TRBV7-2 TGTGCCAGCAGCTTAGTTCGCGGGTACACCGGGGAGCTGTTTTTT CASSLVRGYTGELFF
NA TRBJ2-3 NA TRBV2 TGTGCCACCAGAACAGGGAAGGATACGCAGTATTTT CATRTGKDTQYF
NA TRBJ1-3 NA TRBV4-3 TGCGCCAGCAGCCAAGATTCGGGGGTTCGGAACACCATATATTTT CASSQDSGVRNTIYF
NA TRBJ2-2 TRBD1 TRBV5-1 TGCGCCAGCAGCTTGGGGGACAGGCTTAATACCGGGGAGCTGTTTTTT CASSLGDRLNTGELFF
NA TRBJ1-5 TRBD1 TRBV2 TGTGCCAGCAGTGCCAACAGGGGGAGCAATCAGCCCCAGCATTTT CASSANRGSNQPQHF
NA TRBJ1-5 NA TRBV29-1 TGCAGCGTTGTATACGGTCAAGATCAGCCCCAGCATTTT CSVVYGQDQPQHF
NA TRBJ1-1 NA TRBV19 TGTGCCAGTAGACCTACAGCGGTAAGGACTGAAGCTTTCTTT CASRPTAVRTEAFF
NA TRBJ2-5 TRBD1 TRBV7-2 TGTGCCAGCAGCTTCCCGGGACAGGGAACCCCCCAAGAGACCCAGTACTTC CASSFPGQGTPQETQYF
NA TRBJ2-1 NA TRBV5-6 TGTGCCAGCAGCTTGGGCGGGGACAATGAGCAGTTCTTC CASSLGGDNEQFF
NA TRBJ2-3 NA TRBV15 TGTGCCACCAGCAGAGATAGTCGTACGCAGTATTTT CATSRDSRTQYF
NA TRBJ2-3 NA TRBV2 TGTGCCAGCAGTGAGAATACGCAGTATTTT CASSENTQYF
NA TRBJ2-7 TRBD2 TRBV5-4 TGTGCCAGCAGCCGCGACGGGAGGGCCTACGAGCAGTACTTC CASSRDGRAYEQYF
NA TRBJ1-3 NA TRBV25-1 TGTGCCAGCAGCCCCCGGCGGGCTATTGGCTCTGGAAACACCATATATTTT CASSPRRAIGSGNTIYF
NA TRBJ1-1 TRBD1 TRBV14 TGTGCCAGCAGCCAAGAAGGGGGCGGAACTGAAGCTTTCTTT CASSQEGGGTEAFF
NA TRBJ2-1 NA TRBV27 TGTGCCAGCAGCCATGGCAGCTTGTATGAGCAGTTCTTC CASSHGSLYEQFF
NA TRBJ1-5 NA TRBV9 TGTGCCAGCAGCGCCTCGGACGGAAATCAGCCCCAGCATTTT CASSASDGNQPQHF
NA TRBJ2-7 NA TRBV28 TGTGCCAGCAGTTTCTTATACGAGCAGTACTTC CASSFLYEQYF